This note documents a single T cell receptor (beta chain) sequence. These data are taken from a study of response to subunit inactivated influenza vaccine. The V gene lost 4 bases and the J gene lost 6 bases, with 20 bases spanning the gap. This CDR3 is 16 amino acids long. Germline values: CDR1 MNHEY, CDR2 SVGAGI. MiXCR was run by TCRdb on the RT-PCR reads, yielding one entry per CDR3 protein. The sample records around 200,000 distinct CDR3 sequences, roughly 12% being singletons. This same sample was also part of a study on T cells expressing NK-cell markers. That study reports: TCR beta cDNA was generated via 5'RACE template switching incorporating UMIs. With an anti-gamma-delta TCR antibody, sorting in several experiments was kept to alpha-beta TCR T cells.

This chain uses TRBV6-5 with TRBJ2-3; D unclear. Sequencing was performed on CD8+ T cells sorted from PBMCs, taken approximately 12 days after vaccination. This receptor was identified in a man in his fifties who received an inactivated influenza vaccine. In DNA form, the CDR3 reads TGTGCCAGCAGTTCCGGCCTGATACGGGTTGTGGATACGCAGTATTTT. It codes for CASSSGLIRVVDTQYF.